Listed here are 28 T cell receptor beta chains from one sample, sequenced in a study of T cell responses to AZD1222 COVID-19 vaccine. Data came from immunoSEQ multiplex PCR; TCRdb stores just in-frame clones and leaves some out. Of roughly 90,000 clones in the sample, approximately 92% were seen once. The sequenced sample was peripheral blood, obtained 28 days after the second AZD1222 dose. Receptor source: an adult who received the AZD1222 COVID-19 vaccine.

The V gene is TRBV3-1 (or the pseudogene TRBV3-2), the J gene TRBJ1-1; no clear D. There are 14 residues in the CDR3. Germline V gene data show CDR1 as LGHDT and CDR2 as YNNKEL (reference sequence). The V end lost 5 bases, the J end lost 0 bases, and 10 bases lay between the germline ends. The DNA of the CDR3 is TGTGCCAGCAGCGTGACGATAATGAACACTGAAGCTTTCTTT. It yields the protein CASSVTIMNTEAFF.

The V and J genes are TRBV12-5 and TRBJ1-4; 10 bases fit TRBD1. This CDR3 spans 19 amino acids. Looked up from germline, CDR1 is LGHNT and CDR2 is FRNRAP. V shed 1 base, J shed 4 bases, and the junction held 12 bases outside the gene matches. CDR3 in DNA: TGTGCTAGTGGTTTGGCCTACCCCTCCGGGACAGGGGATAATGAAAAACTGTTTTTT. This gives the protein CASGLAYPSGTGDNEKLFF.

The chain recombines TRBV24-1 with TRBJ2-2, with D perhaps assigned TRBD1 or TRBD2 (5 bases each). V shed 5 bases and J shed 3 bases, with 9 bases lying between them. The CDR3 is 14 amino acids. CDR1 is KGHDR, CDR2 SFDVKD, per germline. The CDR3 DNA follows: TGTGCCACCAGTGGGGGGATAGACACCGGGGAGCTGTTTTTT. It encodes CATSGGIDTGELFF.

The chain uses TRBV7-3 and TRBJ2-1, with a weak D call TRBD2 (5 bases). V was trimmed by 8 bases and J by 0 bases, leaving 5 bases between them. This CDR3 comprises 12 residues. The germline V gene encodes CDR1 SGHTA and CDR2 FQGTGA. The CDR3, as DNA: TGTGCCAGCGGGAGCTCCTACAATGAGCAGTTCTTC. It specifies CASGSSYNEQFF.

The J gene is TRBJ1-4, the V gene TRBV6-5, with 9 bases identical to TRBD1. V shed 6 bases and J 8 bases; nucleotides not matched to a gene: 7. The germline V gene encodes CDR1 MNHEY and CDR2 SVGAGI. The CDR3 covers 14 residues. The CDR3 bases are TGTGCCAGCAGACAACAGGGGGCCGGGGAAAAACTGTTTTTT. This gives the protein CASRQQGAGEKLFF.

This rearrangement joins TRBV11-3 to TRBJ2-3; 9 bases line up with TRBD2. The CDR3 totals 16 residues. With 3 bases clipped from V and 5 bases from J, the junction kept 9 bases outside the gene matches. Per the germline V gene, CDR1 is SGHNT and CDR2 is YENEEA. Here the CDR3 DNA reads TGTGCCAGCAGCTTGGGCGGCGGGGGGGCCGGAGATACGCAGTATTTT. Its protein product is CASSLGGGGAGDTQYF.

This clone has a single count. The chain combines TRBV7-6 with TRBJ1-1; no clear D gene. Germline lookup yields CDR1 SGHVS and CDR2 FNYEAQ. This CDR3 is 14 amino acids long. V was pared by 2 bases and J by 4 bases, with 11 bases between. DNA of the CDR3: TGTGCCAGCAGCTTAACCTCTCTGAGCACTGAAGCTTTCTTT. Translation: CASSLTSLSTEAFF.

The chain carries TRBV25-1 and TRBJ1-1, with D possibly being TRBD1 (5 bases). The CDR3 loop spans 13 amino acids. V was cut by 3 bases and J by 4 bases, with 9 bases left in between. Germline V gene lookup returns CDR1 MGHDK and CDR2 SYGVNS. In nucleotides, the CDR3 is TGTGCCAGCAGTGATGGGGGGAGCACTGAAGCTTTCTTT. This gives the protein CASSDGGSTEAFF.

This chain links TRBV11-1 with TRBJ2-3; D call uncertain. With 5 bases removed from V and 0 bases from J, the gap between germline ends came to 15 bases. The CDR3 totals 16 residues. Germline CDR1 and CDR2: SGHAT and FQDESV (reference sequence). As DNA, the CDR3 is TGTGCCAGCAGCGGAGACGGTTTTACTAGCACAGATACGCAGTATTTT. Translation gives CASSGDGFTSTDTQYF.

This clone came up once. The CDR3 DNA follows: TGTGCCAGCAGCCCCTATGCGGACGGGATGGCTTTCTTT. It specifies CASSPYADGMAFF. The V and J genes are TRBV3-1 (or the pseudogene TRBV3-2) and TRBJ1-1, with unresolved D. There are 13 residues in the CDR3. Germline CDR1 and CDR2: LGHDT and YNNKEL (reference sequence). V shed 4 bases and J shed 11 bases, with 17 bases lying between them.

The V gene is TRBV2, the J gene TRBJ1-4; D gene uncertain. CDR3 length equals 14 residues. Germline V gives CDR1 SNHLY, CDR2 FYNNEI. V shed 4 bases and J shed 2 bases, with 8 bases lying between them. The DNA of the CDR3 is TGTGCCAGCAGTGTAAGAGGGACTAATGAAAAACTGTTTTTT. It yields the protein CASSVRGTNEKLFF.

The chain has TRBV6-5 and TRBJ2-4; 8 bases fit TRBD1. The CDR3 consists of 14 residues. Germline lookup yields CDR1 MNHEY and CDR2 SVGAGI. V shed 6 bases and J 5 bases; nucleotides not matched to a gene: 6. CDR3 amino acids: CASRRTGSQNIQYF. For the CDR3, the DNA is TGTGCCAGCAGGAGGACAGGGAGCCAAAACATTCAGTACTTC.

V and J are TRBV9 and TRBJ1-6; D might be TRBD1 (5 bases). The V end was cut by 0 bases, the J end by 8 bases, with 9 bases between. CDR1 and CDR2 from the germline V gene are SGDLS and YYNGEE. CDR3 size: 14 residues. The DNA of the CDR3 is TGTGCCAGCAGCGTAGGACAGTTGGATTCACCCCTCCACTTT. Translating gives CASSVGQLDSPLHF.

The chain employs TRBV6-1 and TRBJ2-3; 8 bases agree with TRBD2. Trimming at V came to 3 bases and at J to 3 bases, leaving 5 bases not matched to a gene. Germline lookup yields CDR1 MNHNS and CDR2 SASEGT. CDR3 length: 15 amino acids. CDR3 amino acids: CASSDEREWTDTQYF. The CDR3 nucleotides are TGTGCCAGCAGTGACGAGCGGGAGTGGACAGATACGCAGTATTTT.

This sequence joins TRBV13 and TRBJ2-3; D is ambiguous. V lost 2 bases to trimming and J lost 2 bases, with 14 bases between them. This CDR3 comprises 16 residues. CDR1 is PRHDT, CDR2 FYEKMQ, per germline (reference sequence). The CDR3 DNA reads TGTGCCAGCAGCTTAAGGTTTCTGGATCTCACAGATACGCAGTATTTT. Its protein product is CASSLRFLDLTDTQYF.

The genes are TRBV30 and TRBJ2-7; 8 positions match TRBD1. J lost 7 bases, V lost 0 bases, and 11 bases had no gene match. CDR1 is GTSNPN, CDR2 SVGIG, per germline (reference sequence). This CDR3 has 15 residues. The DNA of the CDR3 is TGTGCCTGGAGTGTAGGACAGGGCAGGGCAGAGGAGCAGTACTTC. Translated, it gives CAWSVGQGRAEEQYF.

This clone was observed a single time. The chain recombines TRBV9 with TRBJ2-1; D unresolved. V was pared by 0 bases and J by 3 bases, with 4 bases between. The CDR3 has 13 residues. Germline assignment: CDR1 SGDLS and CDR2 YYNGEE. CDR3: CASSVEDYNEQFF. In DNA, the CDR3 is TGTGCCAGCAGCGTAGAGGACTACAATGAGCAGTTCTTC.

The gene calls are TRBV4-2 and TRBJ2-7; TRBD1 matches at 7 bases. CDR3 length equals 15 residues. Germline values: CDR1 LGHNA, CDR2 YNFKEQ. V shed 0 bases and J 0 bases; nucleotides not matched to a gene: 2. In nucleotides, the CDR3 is TGTGCCAGCAGCCAAGAACAGGGGAGCTCCTACGAGCAGTACTTC. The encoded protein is CASSQEQGSSYEQYF.

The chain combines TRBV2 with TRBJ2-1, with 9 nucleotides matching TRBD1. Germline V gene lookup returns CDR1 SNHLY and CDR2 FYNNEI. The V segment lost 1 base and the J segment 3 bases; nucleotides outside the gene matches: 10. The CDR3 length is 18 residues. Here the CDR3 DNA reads TGTGCCAGCAGTGAAGTAGGGTGGGGACAGGGAAACTACAATGAGCAGTTCTTC. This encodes CASSEVGWGQGNYNEQFF.

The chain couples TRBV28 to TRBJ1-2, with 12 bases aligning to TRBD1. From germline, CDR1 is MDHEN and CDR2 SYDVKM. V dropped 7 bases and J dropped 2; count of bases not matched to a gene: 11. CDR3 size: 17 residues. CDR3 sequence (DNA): TGTGCCAGCATCCCGGTCGGGACAGGGGGCGAGAACTATGGCTACACCTTC. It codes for CASIPVGTGGENYGYTF.

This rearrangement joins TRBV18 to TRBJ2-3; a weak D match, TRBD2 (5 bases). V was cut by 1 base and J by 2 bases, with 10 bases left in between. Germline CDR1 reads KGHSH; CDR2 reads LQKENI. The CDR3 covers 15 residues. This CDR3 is CASSPLPGYTDTQYF. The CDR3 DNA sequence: TGTGCCAGCTCACCACTACCGGGATACACAGATACGCAGTATTTT.

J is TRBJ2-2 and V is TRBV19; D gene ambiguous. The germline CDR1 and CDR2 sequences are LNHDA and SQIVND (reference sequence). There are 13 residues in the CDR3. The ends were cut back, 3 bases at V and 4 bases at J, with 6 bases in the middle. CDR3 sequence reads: CASSMTFTGELFF. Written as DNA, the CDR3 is TGTGCCAGTAGTATGACGTTCACCGGGGAGCTGTTTTTT.

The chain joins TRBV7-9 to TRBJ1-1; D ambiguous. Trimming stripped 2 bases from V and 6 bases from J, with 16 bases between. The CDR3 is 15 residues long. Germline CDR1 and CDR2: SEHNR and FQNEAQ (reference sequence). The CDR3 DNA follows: TGTGCCAGCAGCTTAACCAGCATGGGCGGCGCTGAAGCTTTCTTT. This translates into CASSLTSMGGAEAFF.

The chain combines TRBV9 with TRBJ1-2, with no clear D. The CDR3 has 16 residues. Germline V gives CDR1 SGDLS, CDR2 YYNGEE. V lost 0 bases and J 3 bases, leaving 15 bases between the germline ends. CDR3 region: CASSVGPGTLDYGYTF. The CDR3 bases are TGTGCCAGCAGCGTAGGTCCGGGAACCCTTGACTATGGCTACACCTTC.

The CDR3 nucleotides are TGTGCCAGCAGCGGTTACGGGAGCTCCTACGAGCAGTACTTC. It translates to CASSGYGSSYEQYF. The chain has TRBV6-2 or TRBV6-3 and TRBJ2-7; a weak D match, TRBD2 (6 bases). V was clipped by 6 bases and J by 0 bases, with 12 bases between them. The germline V gene encodes CDR1 MNHEY and CDR2 SVGEGT. The CDR3 runs 14 residues.

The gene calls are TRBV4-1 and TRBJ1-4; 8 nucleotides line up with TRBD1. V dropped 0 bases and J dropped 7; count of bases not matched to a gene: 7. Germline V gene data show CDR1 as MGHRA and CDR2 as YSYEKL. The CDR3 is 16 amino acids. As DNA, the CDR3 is TGCGCCAGCAGCCAAGATACAGGGGGATTCGGTGAAAAACTGTTTTTT. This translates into CASSQDTGGFGEKLFF.

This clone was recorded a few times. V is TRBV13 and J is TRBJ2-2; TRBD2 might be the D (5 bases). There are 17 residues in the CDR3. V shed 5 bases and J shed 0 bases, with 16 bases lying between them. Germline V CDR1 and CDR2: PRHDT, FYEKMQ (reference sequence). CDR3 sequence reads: CASSPSRREPNTGELFF. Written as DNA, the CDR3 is TGTGCCAGCAGCCCGAGCCGTCGGGAACCGAACACCGGGGAGCTGTTTTTT.

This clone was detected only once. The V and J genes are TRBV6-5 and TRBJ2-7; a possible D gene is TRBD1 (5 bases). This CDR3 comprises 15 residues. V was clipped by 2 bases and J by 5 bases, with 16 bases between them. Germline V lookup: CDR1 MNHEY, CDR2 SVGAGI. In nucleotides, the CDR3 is TGTGCCAGCAGTTACAGGGGTAGGCCCGTCCACGAGCAGTACTTC. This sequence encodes CASSYRGRPVHEQYF.